What follows are 25 T cell receptor beta chains derived from one specimen sequenced in a study of cytomegalovirus exposure and HLA in healthy donors. The PCR used 60 Vbeta and 13 Jbeta primers. Generated by immunoSEQ multiplex PCR, the TCRdb table keeps only in-frame clones and is missing some. Of 160,000 or so clones in the sample, approximately 77% are singletons; the top ten hold around 2.2%. Sequencing was done on a sample of PBMCs. These receptors all come from a man in his fifties or sixties in good health and CMV-seropositive.

This chain uses TRBV9 with TRBJ1-2; tentative D call: TRBD1 (6 bases). Deletions cut 0 bases from V and 3 bases from J, with 12 bases between. The germline V gene has CDR1 SGDLS and CDR2 YYNGEE. CDR3 length: 15 residues. The CDR3 loop is CASSVEDRTYYGYTF. The DNA for the CDR3 is TGTGCCAGCAGCGTAGAAGACAGGACTTACTATGGCTACACCTTC.

This chain links TRBV5-8 with TRBJ1-5; 9 bases align to TRBD1. With 3 bases clipped from V and 5 bases from J, the junction kept 12 bases outside the gene matches. The CDR3 extends over 17 amino acids. The germline gives CDR1 SGHTS, CDR2 YDEGEE. The DNA for the CDR3 is TGTGCCAGCAGCTACCCGTTACAGGGGGCGAGCTATCAGCCCCAGCATTTT. Translation: CASSYPLQGASYQPQHF.

The J gene is TRBJ2-7, the V gene TRBV29-1, with 13 bases fitting TRBD2. Germline V gene data show CDR1 as SQVTM and CDR2 as ANQGSEA. The CDR3 length is 13 residues. J lost 2 bases, V lost 7 bases, and 2 bases had no gene match. In DNA, the CDR3 is TGCAGCGCAACTAGCGGGGGGGCCTACGAGCAGTACTTC. Protein: CSATSGGAYEQYF.

The rearrangement joins TRBV6-5 to TRBJ1-3, with D perhaps TRBD1 (6 bases). Trimming cost V 6 bases and J 1 base, with 13 bases left between them. CDR3 length equals 15 residues. CDR1 and CDR2 from the germline V gene are MNHEY and SVGAGI. Here the CDR3 DNA reads TGTGCCAGCAGGAGCAGGGGCTTATCTGGAAACACCATATATTTT. Translated, it gives CASRSRGLSGNTIYF.

This CDR3 is CASRRGERTDTQYF. Here the CDR3 DNA reads TGCGCCAGCCGCCGGGGGGAACGCACAGATACGCAGTATTTT. The chain employs TRBV5-1 and TRBJ2-3, with TRBD2 matching over 7 bases. Losses at the gene ends were 7 bases for V and 1 base for J; bases not matched to a gene: 6. The CDR3 consists of 14 residues. Germline-derived CDR1 and CDR2 are SGHRS and YFSETQ. The entire variable domain, with the rest obtained from reference TRBV5-1 and TRBJ2-3, is as follows: KAGVTQTPRYLIKTRGQQVTLSCSPISGHRSVSWYQQTPGQGLQFLFEYFSETQRNKGNFPGRFSGRQFSNSRSEMNVSTLELGDSALYLCASRRGERTDTQYFGPGTRLTVL.

The chain couples TRBV28 to TRBJ1-1; 8 bases map to TRBD1. V shed 2 bases, J shed 4 bases, and the junction held 6 bases outside the gene matches. The CDR3 extends over 15 amino acids. Per germline, CDR1 MDHEN and CDR2 SYDVKM. DNA for the CDR3: TGTGCCAGCAGTTTAAGCAGGGGGCTTGGCACTGAAGCTTTCTTT. Translation: CASSLSRGLGTEAFF.

In its sample, this clone was seen a few times. V usage is TRBV7-6 and J usage is TRBJ1-5, with D unclear. V was cut by 5 bases and J by 1 base, with 12 bases left in between. CDR1 is SGHVS, CDR2 FNYEAQ, per germline. The CDR3 totals 15 residues. CDR3 in DNA: TGTGCCAGCAGCCTCCAAGCGGAAAGCAATCAGCCCCAGCATTTT. Translation: CASSLQAESNQPQHF.

V usage is TRBV4-3 and J usage is TRBJ2-1; D is perhaps TRBD2 (5 bases). CDR1 is LGHNA, CDR2 YSLEER, per germline. Trimming left V 0 bases short and J 1 base short, with 13 bases between. The CDR3 loop spans 17 amino acids. CDR3 in DNA: TGCGCCAGCAGCCAAGACACGGGGTCAGCTTCCTACAATGAGCAGTTCTTC. Translation gives CASSQDTGSASYNEQFF.

The chain combines TRBV5-5 with TRBJ2-7, with 12 bases fitting TRBD2. V dropped 1 base and J dropped 6; count of bases not matched to a gene: 2. The CDR3 covers 14 residues. The germline CDR1 and CDR2 sequences are SGHKS and YYEKEE (reference sequence). CDR3 region: CASSLLAGGSEQYF. The CDR3 bases are TGTGCCAGCAGCTTGCTAGCGGGGGGGTCCGAGCAGTACTTC.

The V and J genes are TRBV6-6 and TRBJ2-1; the D is unclear. Trimming took 2 bases from V and 8 from J, leaving 7 bases between them. The germline V gene encodes CDR1 MNHNY and CDR2 SVGAGI (reference sequence). The CDR3 spans 12 residues. The CDR3 region is CASSYSIYEQFF. The CDR3 nucleotides read TGTGCCAGCAGTTACAGCATCTATGAGCAGTTCTTC.

The chain is built from TRBV10-3 and TRBJ1-2; 11 bases line up with TRBD1. CDR1 and CDR2 from the germline V gene are ENHRY and SYGVKD. This CDR3 spans 15 amino acids. J lost 7 bases, V lost 0 bases, and 4 bases had no gene match. The CDR3 here is CAISESDRGQGGYTF. The DNA of the CDR3 is TGTGCCATCAGTGAGTCGGACAGGGGGCAGGGTGGCTACACCTTC.

V and J are TRBV2 and TRBJ2-4; TRBD1 matches at 8 bases. The CDR3 length is 13 residues. J gave up 8 bases and V 6 bases, and 6 bases lay outside the gene matches. CDR1 SNHLY and CDR2 FYNNEI come from the germline V gene. The CDR3 protein is CASSTGGTDIQYF. CDR3 coding DNA: TGTGCCAGCAGCACAGGGGGTACGGACATTCAGTACTTC.

In this sample, this clone turned up a few times. The chain recombines TRBV5-1 with TRBJ2-5; 7 nucleotides line up with TRBD1. The germline V gene encodes CDR1 SGHRS and CDR2 YFSETQ. Germline trimming cut 6 bases from V and 3 bases from J; bases unmatched to any gene: 11. The CDR3 is made up of 15 amino acids. DNA of the CDR3: TGCGCCAGCAAAGAAAGAGGGGGCTTCGAAGAGACCCAGTACTTC. It encodes CASKERGGFEETQYF. Together with reference TRBV5-1 and TRBJ2-5, the CDR3 gives the full variable domain: KAGVTQTPRYLIKTRGQQVTLSCSPISGHRSVSWYQQTPGQGLQFLFEYFSETQRNKGNFPGRFSGRQFSNSRSEMNVSTLELGDSALYLCASKERGGFEETQYFGPGTRLLVL.

J is TRBJ2-5 and V is TRBV4-3, with 9 bases fitting TRBD2. V was pared by 0 bases and J by 5 bases, with 10 bases of the junction left unmatched. CDR3 length: 17 amino acids. Germline loops: CDR1 LGHNA, CDR2 YSLEER. CDR3 coding DNA: TGCGCCAGCAGCCAAGAACGAGGCGGGGGGGCAGTGGAGACCCAGTACTTC. Translation: CASSQERGGGAVETQYF.

The rearrangement links TRBV27 to TRBJ2-2, with D possibly TRBD1 on 6 matching bases. Germline CDR1 reads MNHEY; CDR2 reads SMNVEV (reference sequence). Trimming pared 5 bases from V and 4 bases from J, leaving 11 bases between. The CDR3 spans 14 residues. DNA for the CDR3: TGTGCCAGCAGTACCGGGACAAGCACCGGGGAGCTGTTTTTT. It is translated as CASSTGTSTGELFF.

This clone was picked up one time. The V call is TRBV6-5, the J call TRBJ2-1, with 13 nucleotides matching TRBD2. The CDR3 loop spans 14 amino acids. Germline trimming cut 7 bases from V and 5 bases from J; bases unmatched to any gene: 2. Germline CDR1 MNHEY, CDR2 SVGAGI. Written as DNA, the CDR3 is TGTGCCAGCATCGGGACTAGCGGGGACAATGAGCAGTTCTTC. This codes for CASIGTSGDNEQFF.

The chain is built from TRBV7-9 and TRBJ1-2, with TRBD1 identical over 7 bases. V shed 1 base and J 4 bases; nucleotides not matched to a gene: 6. This CDR3 region has 15 residues. Germline V CDR1 and CDR2: SEHNR, FQNEAQ (reference sequence). The CDR3 DNA reads as TGTGCCAGCAGCTTAGAGGCACAGGGGATCTATGGCTACACCTTC. It encodes CASSLEAQGIYGYTF.

This chain's CDR3 is CASSRQVRGTEAFF. DNA for the CDR3: TGTGCCAGTAGTCGACAGGTCAGGGGCACTGAAGCTTTCTTT. The J gene is TRBJ1-1, the V gene TRBV19; perhaps TRBD1 as D (6 bases). The germline gives CDR1 LNHDA, CDR2 SQIVND (reference sequence). This CDR3 is built from 14 residues. V was shortened by 5 bases and J by 4 bases, with 14 bases between the two germline ends.

The chain combines TRBV5-1 with TRBJ2-7; D remains unclear. Germline assignment: CDR1 SGHRS and CDR2 YFSETQ. Trimming took off 0 bases at V and 5 bases at J, with 15 bases between the two ends. This CDR3 has 15 residues. The CDR3 DNA is TGCGCCAGCAGCTTGGTGGGCAGCCTGCTCGACGAGCAGTACTTC. Protein sequence: CASSLVGSLLDEQYF.

In its sample, this clone was seen a few times. The CDR3 region is CASSQERAGTPQHF. In DNA form, the CDR3 reads TGCGCCAGCAGCCAAGAGAGGGCCGGAACGCCCCAGCATTTT. V usage is TRBV4-1 and J usage is TRBJ1-5; D not certain. Trimming stripped 0 bases from V and 9 bases from J, with 12 bases between. This CDR3 spans 14 amino acids. CDR1 is MGHRA and CDR2 is YSYEKL in the germline V gene.

The chain employs TRBV7-2 and TRBJ2-5; unclear D gene. The V gene's germline CDR1 is SGHTA and CDR2 FQGNSA. V was shortened by 4 bases and J by 10 bases, with 13 bases between the two germline ends. CDR3 length equals 12 residues. CDR3 DNA sequence: TGTGCCAGCAGCTCTCCCCATTTAGACCAGTACTTC. Amino acids: CASSSPHLDQYF.

This chain connects TRBV5-6 to TRBJ2-7; 7 bases agree with TRBD1. The CDR3 contains 15 residues. Germline assignment: CDR1 SGHDT and CDR2 YYEEEE. Germline trimming cut 4 bases from V and 6 bases from J; bases unmatched to any gene: 13. Here the CDR3 DNA reads TGTGCCAGCAGCCCGGGTAGACAGGGCGGAAGCGAGCAGTACTTC. It codes for CASSPGRQGGSEQYF.

V gene TRBV11-1 combines with J gene TRBJ2-1; 8 positions match TRBD1. CDR1 and CDR2 from the germline V gene are SGHAT and FQDESV (reference sequence). V was pared by 1 base and J by 12 bases, with 11 bases of the junction left unmatched. This CDR3 is built from 15 residues. CDR3 nucleotide sequence: TGTGCCAGCAGCTTAGGGAGGACAGGGTTTCGAGGGCAGTTCTTC. Protein sequence: CASSLGRTGFRGQFF. The full variable domain, its missing parts supplied by reference TRBV11-1 and TRBJ2-1, is EAEVAQSPRYKITEKSQAVAFWCDPISGHATLYWYRQILGQGPELLVQFQDESVVDDSQLPKDRFSAERLKGVDSTLKIQPAELGDSAMYLCASSLGRTGFRGQFFGPGTRLTVL.

This chain uses TRBV4-3 with TRBJ1-3; 7 nucleotides match TRBD1. This CDR3 is 13 amino acids long. V was pared by 4 bases and J by 7 bases, with 4 bases of the junction left unmatched. Germline values: CDR1 LGHNA, CDR2 YSLEER. The CDR3 loop reads CASSLETGNTIYF. The CDR3 coding sequence is TGCGCCAGCAGCCTCGAGACAGGGAACACCATATATTTT.

The chain couples TRBV25-1 to TRBJ2-7, with TRBD1 matching over 11 bases. Germline V gene data show CDR1 as MGHDK and CDR2 as SYGVNS. V trimming: 5 bases; J trimming: 3 bases; junction bases outside the gene matches: 3. The CDR3 spans 14 residues. The CDR3 here is CASSMDRGLYEQYF. CDR3 DNA sequence: TGTGCCAGCAGTATGGACAGGGGGCTCTACGAGCAGTACTTC.